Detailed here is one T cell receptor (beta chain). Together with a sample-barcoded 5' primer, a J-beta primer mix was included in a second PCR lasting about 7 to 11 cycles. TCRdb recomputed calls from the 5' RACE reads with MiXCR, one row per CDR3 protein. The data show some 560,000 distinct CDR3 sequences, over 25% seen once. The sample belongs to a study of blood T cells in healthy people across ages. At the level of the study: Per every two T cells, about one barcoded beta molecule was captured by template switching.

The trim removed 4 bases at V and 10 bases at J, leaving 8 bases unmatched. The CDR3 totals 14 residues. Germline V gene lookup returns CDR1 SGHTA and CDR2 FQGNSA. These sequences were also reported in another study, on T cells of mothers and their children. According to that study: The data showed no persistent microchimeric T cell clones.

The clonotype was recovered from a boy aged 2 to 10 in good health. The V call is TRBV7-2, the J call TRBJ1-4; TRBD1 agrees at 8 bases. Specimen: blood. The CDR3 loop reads CASSSAGQEGKLFF. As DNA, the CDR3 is TGTGCCAGCAGCTCCGCGGGACAGGAGGGAAAACTGTTTTTT.